This paragraph reports one T cell receptor (beta chain). Its cognate antigen is unknown. Treatment noted: roughly 10-day PBMC culture with coronavirus spike peptide pools or control peptides (ViraFEST assay). After expanding antigen-specific T cells with peptide pools, ViraFEST sequenced their TCRs. This specimen belongs to a study of vaccination and CD4 T cells after COVID-19. Study-wide context: Two Hispanic individuals were among six male and four female convalescent patients. Control cultures used a CEFX viral epitope pool, an HIV-1 Nef peptide pool, or no peptide. Whole-study results and caveats: The great majority, 304 of 307 vaccine-specific clones, proved spike mono-reactive in convalescent patients.

This CDR3 comprises 15 residues. V dropped 6 bases and J dropped 3; count of bases not matched to a gene: 6. The V gene's germline CDR1 is LNHNV and CDR2 YYDKDF (reference sequence). Sequenced with the Oncomine TCR Beta short-read assay was DNA taken from cultured CD4+ T cells. TCRdb itself ran the PCR reads through MiXCR, one entry per CDR3 protein. The repertoire has some 21,000 distinct CDR3 sequences, 35% to 40% of them found once; the top ten carry about 5%. This specimen was CD4+ T cells from blood, cultured in vitro, taken before SARS-CoV-2 vaccination. This TCR was recovered from a human donor who had recovered from COVID-19. The chain recombines TRBV15 with TRBJ2-7; 12 bases align to TRBD1. CDR3 sequence (DNA): TGTGCCACCAGGGAAGGGACAGGGGGCTTCTACGAGCAGTACTTC. Translating it yields CATREGTGGFYEQYF.